A selection of T cell receptor beta chains follows, all from one sample in a study of patients and donors after allogeneic stem cell transplantation. TCRdb independently ran MiXCR on the RT-PCR reads; one entry per CDR3 protein. The sample yields 95,000 to 120,000 distinct CDR3 sequences, around 33% seen once. Sequences were obtained from blood, either unsorted or a sorted T cell fraction (not recorded which). Source of these receptors: a human donor who was either an allogeneic HSCT recipient or a stem cell or donor lymphocyte infusion donor (not recorded which). It is not recorded whose cells these are; they may come from a transplant donor. Both conserved end residues are part of each CDR3. The D gene is left open where the match is weak. Clone size, where shown, is once, few, many, or a class for clones that have expanded.

J gene	V gene	clone size	D gene	CDR3 protein	CDR3 DNA
TRBJ2-5	TRBV7-6	.	TRBD1	CASSLWGDRGHRLETQYF	TGTGCCAGCAGCTTATGGGGGGACAGGGGGCATCGTTTAGAGACCCAGTACTTC
TRBJ1-1	TRBV29-1	few	.	CSANTGKNTEAFF	TGCAGCGCGAATACGGGAAAGAACACTGAAGCTTTCTTT
TRBJ2-1	TRBV12-3/TRBV12-4	.	TRBD2	CASSFLLAGGPNEQFF	TGTGCCAGCAGTTTCTTACTAGCGGGAGGACCGAATGAGCAGTTCTTC
TRBJ2-7	TRBV20-1	few	.	CSLWRTPYEQYF	TGCAGTTTATGGCGTACCCCCTACGAGCAGTACTTC
TRBJ2-7	TRBV12-3/TRBV12-4	.	TRBD1	CASSPLPGTGPYEQYF	TGTGCCAGCAGTCCACTTCCTGGGACAGGACCCTACGAGCAGTACTTC
TRBJ1-4	TRBV24-1	.	.	CATSDSGMGNEKLFF	TGTGCCACCAGTGACTCAGGGATGGGGAATGAAAAACTGTTTTTT
TRBJ1-5	TRBV19	.	.	CASIDRRGAQHF	TGTGCCAGTATAGACAGGAGGGGGGCCCAGCATTTT
TRBJ1-5	TRBV7-2	.	.	CASSLGLIASNQPQHF	TGTGCCAGCAGCTTGGGGCTGATAGCAAGCAATCAGCCCCAGCATTTT
TRBJ2-3	TRBV7-3	.	TRBD2	CASSSLLSGNPDTQYF	TGTGCCAGCAGCTCCCTCCTTAGCGGGAACCCAGATACGCAGTATTTT
TRBJ2-7	TRBV20-1	.	.	CSARSWDGLNTYEQYF	TGCAGTGCTAGATCTTGGGACGGCCTTAACACCTACGAGCAGTACTTC
TRBJ2-3	TRBV7-9	.	.	CASSSTGWSTDTQYF	TGTGCCAGCAGCTCCACGGGGTGGAGCACAGATACGCAGTATTTT
TRBJ1-6	TRBV7-2	few	TRBD1	CASSFTGTANSPLHF	TGTGCCAGCAGCTTCACCGGGACAGCTAATTCACCCCTCCACTTT
TRBJ1-5	TRBV28	few	.	CASSAGVVGNQPQHF	TGTGCCAGCAGTGCAGGGGTCGTAGGCAATCAGCCCCAGCATTTT
TRBJ1-4	TRBV7-9	.	.	CASSTGTDATNEKLFF	TGTGCCAGCAGCACCGGGACGGATGCAACTAATGAAAAACTGTTTTTT
TRBJ1-1	TRBV20-1	few	.	CSARDRVDTEAFF	TGCAGTGCTAGAGACAGGGTGGACACTGAAGCTTTCTTT
TRBJ2-1	TRBV12-3/TRBV12-4	.	TRBD2	CASSLSLAGYSYNEQFF	TGTGCCAGCAGTTTATCCCTAGCGGGATACTCCTACAATGAGCAGTTCTTC
TRBJ1-2	TRBV12-3/TRBV12-4	.	TRBD1	CASSPRDRSFNGYTF	TGTGCCAGCAGTCCGCGGGACAGGTCCTTCAATGGCTACACCTTC
TRBJ2-7	TRBV20-1	.	.	CSAREQGWGYEQYF	TGCAGTGCTAGAGAGCAGGGATGGGGCTACGAGCAGTACTTC
TRBJ2-7	TRBV5-6	.	.	CASSRRPTRGNHEQYF	TGTGCCAGCAGCCGACGGCCCACCAGGGGTAACCACGAGCAGTACTTC
TRBJ2-7	TRBV10-3	.	TRBD2	CAISDLGTSGNEQYF	TGTGCCATCAGTGACCTCGGGACTAGCGGTAACGAGCAGTACTTC
TRBJ2-1	TRBV6-2/TRBV6-3	few	.	CASSYGGAYEQFF	TGTGCCAGCAGTTACGGAGGGGCCTATGAGCAGTTCTTC
TRBJ2-7	TRBV25-1	once	.	CASSWEASKQYF	TGTGCCAGCAGTTGGGAGGCCTCGAAGCAGTACTTC
TRBJ2-2	TRBV12-3/TRBV12-4	.	.	CASGVNTGELFF	TGTGCCAGCGGAGTGAACACCGGGGAGCTGTTTTTT
TRBJ1-6	TRBV4-3	few	.	CASSHTGWNSPLHF	TGCGCCAGCAGCCATACGGGGTGGAATTCACCCCTCCACTTT
TRBJ2-4	TRBV29-1	.	.	CSVRDSAKNIQYF	TGCAGCGTGAGGGACTCAGCCAAAAACATTCAGTACTTC
TRBJ2-7	TRBV10-3	.	.	CAISDSTYEQYF	TGTGCCATCAGTGACAGTACCTACGAGCAGTACTTC
TRBJ1-2	TRBV18	.	.	CASSPTGDGYGYTF	TGTGCCAGCTCACCAACCGGGGATGGCTATGGCTACACCTTC
TRBJ2-1	TRBV12-3/TRBV12-4	.	TRBD2	CASSLRGGRAFNEQFF	TGTGCCAGCAGTTTAAGAGGTGGGAGGGCCTTTAATGAGCAGTTCTTC
TRBJ2-7	TRBV5-8	.	.	CATGGAHEQYF	TGTGCCACCGGGGGTGCCCACGAGCAGTACTTC
TRBJ2-1	TRBV5-6	.	TRBD2	CASSLVGSGMGNEQFF	TGTGCCAGCAGCTTGGTTGGTAGCGGGATGGGTAATGAGCAGTTCTTC
TRBJ2-7	TRBV20-1	.	TRBD2	CSARKGLAGDEQYF	TGCAGTGCTAGAAAAGGACTAGCGGGAGACGAGCAGTACTTC
TRBJ2-2	TRBV6-5	.	TRBD2	CASSRTSGRDGELFF	TGTGCCAGCAGTCGGACTAGCGGGCGTGACGGGGAGCTGTTTTTT
TRBJ2-1	TRBV20-1	.	TRBD2	CSASSGPGHNEQFF	TGCAGTGCTTCTAGCGGCCCGGGTCACAATGAGCAGTTCTTC
TRBJ2-5	TRBV28	.	.	CASSLRFQETQYF	TGTGCCAGCAGTTTAAGGTTCCAAGAGACCCAGTACTTC
TRBJ1-5	TRBV7-9	.	.	CASSDRGQPQHF	TGTGCCAGCAGCGACAGAGGGCAGCCCCAGCATTTT
TRBJ1-1	TRBV7-9	few	.	CASSLVGGVATEAFF	TGTGCCAGCAGCTTAGTTGGAGGGGTCGCCACTGAAGCTTTCTTT
TRBJ2-7	TRBV29-1	few	.	CSVEIGTRQQYF	TGCAGCGTTGAAATTGGGACCCGGCAGCAGTACTTC
TRBJ1-1	TRBV7-9	.	TRBD1	CASSLRGQGRTEAFF	TGTGCCAGCAGCTTGAGGGGACAGGGTCGGACTGAAGCTTTCTTT
TRBJ1-2	TRBV7-2	.	.	CASSLDLLLHRDGYTF	TGTGCCAGCAGCTTAGACCTTCTCTTACACAGGGACGGCTACACCTTC
TRBJ2-3	TRBV4-2	.	.	CASSQAGGPGADTQYF	TGTGCCAGCAGCCAAGCAGGCGGTCCAGGCGCAGATACGCAGTATTTT
TRBJ1-1	TRBV25-1	few	TRBD1	CASSAHGQGEAFF	TGTGCCAGCAGTGCCCACGGACAGGGTGAAGCTTTCTTT
TRBJ1-5	TRBV12-5	many	.	CASGHPDLNQPQHF	TGTGCTAGTGGCCATCCGGACCTAAACCAGCCCCAGCATTTT
TRBJ2-7	TRBV7-9	.	TRBD1	CASSSWGTGQVEQYF	TGTGCCAGCAGCTCCTGGGGGACAGGGCAGGTTGAGCAGTACTTC
TRBJ1-2	TRBV13	.	.	CASSRLRQLERGGYTF	TGTGCCAGCAGCCGCCTCCGACAGCTAGAGCGGGGCGGCTACACCTTC
TRBJ2-7	TRBV7-9	.	.	CASSSGGTNSYEQYF	TGTGCCAGCAGCTCCGGGGGTACGAACTCCTACGAGCAGTACTTC